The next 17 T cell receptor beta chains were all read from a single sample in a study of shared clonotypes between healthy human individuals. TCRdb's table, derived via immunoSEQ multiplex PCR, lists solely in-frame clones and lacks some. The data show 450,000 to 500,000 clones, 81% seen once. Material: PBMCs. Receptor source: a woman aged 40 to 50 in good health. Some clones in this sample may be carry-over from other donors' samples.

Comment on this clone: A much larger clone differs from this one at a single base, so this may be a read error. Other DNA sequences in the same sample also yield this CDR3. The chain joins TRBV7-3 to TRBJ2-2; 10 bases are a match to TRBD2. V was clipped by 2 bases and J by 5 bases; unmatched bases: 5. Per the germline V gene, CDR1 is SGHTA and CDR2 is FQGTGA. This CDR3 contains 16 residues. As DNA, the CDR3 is TGTGCCAGCAGCTTAGGGCTAGCGGGAGCGACCGGGGAGCTGTTTTTT. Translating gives CASSLGLAGATGELFF. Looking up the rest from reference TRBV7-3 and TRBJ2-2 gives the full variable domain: GAGVSQTPSNKVTEKGKYVELRCDPISGHTALYWYRQSLGQGPEFLIYFQGTGAADDSGLPNDRFFAVRPEGSVSTLKIQRTERGDSAVYLCASSLGLAGATGELFFGEGSRLTVL.

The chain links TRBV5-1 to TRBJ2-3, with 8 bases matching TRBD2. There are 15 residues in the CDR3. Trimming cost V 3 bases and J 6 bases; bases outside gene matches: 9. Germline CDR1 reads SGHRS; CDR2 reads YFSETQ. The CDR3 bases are TGCGCCAGCAGCTCACCAGGGGTAGCGGGGGATACGCAGTATTTT. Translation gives CASSSPGVAGDTQYF.

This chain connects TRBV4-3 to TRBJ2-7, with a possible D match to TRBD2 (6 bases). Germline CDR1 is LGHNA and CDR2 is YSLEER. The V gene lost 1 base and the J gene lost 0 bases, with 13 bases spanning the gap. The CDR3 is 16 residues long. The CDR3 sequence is CASSQAPGVSSYEQYF. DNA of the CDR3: TGCGCCAGCAGCCAAGCCCCGGGAGTGAGCTCCTACGAGCAGTACTTC.

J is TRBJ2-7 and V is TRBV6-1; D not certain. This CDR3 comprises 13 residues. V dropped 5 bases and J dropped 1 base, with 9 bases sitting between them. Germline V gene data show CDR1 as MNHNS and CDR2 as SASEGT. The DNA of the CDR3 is TGTGCCAGCAGTCGGACCGAATCCTACGAGCAGTACTTC. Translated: CASSRTESYEQYF.

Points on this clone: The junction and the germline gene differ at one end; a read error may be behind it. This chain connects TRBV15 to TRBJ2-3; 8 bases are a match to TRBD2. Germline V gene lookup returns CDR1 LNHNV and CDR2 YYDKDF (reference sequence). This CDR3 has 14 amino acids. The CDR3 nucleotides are TGTGCCACCTCTCGGGGGGGCTTTACAGATTCGCAGTATTTT. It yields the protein CATSRGGFTDSQYF.

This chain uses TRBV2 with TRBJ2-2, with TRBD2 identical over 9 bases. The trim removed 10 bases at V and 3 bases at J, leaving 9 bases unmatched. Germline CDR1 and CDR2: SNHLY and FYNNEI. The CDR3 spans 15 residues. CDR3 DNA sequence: TGTGCCAAGGGACAAGCGGGAGGAGACACCGGGGAGCTGTTTTTT. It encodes CAKGQAGGDTGELFF. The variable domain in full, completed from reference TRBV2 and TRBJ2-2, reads EPEVTQTPSHQVTQMGQEVILRCVPISNHLYFYWYRQILGQKVEFLVSFYNNEISEKSEIFDDQFSVERPDGSNFTLKIRSTKLEDSAMYFCAKGQAGGDTGELFFGEGSRLTVL.

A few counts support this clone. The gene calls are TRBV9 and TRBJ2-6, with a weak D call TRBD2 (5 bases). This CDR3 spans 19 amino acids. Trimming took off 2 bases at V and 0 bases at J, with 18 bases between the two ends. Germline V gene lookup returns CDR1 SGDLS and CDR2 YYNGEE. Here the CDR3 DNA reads TGTGCCAGCAGCGTTTTAGGAATCGAGGGTCACTCTGGGGCCAACGTCCTGACTTTC. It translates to CASSVLGIEGHSGANVLTF. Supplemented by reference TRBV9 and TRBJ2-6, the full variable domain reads DSGVTQTPKHLITATGQRVTLRCSPRSGDLSVYWYQQSLDQGLQFLIQYYNGEERAKGNILERFSAQQFPDLHSELNLSSLELGDSALYFCASSVLGIEGHSGANVLTFGAGSRLTVL.

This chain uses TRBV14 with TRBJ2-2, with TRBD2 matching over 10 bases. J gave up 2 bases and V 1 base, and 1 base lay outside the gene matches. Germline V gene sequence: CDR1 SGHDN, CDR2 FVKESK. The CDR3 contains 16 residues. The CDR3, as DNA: TGTGCCAGCAGCCAAGGACTAGCGGGCAACACCGGGGAGCTGTTTTTT. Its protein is CASSQGLAGNTGELFF. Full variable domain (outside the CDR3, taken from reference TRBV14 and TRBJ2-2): EAGVTQFPSHSVIEKGQTVTLRCDPISGHDNLYWYRRVMGKEIKFLLHFVKESKQDESGMPNNRFLAERTGGTYSTLKVQPAELEDSGVYFCASSQGLAGNTGELFFGEGSRLTVL.

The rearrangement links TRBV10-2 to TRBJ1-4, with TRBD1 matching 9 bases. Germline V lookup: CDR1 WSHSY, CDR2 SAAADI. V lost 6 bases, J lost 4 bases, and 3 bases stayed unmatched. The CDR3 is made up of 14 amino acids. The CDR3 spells CASRRTGDNEKLFF. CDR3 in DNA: TGCGCCAGCAGGAGGACAGGGGATAATGAAAAACTGTTTTTT.

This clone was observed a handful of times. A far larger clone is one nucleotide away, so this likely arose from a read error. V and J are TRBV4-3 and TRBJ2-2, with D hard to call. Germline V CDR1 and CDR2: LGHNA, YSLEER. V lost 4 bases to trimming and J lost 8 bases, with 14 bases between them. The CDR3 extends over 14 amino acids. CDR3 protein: CASSPNRDLGELFF. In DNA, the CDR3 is TGCGCCAGCAGCCCTAATCGCGACTTGGGGGAGCTGTTTTTT.

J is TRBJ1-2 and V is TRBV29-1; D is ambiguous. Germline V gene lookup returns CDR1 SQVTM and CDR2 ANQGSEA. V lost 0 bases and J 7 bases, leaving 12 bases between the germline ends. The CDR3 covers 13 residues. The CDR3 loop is CSVEDTGGSGYTF. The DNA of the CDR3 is TGCAGCGTTGAAGATACGGGTGGGTCTGGCTACACCTTC.

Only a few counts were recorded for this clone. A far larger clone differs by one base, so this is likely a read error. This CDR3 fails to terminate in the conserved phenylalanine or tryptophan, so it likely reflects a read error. CDR3 residues: CASSLSESLGSNQPQHL. CDR3 DNA: TGTGCCAGCAGCCTGTCGGAGTCTCTTGGTAGCAATCAGCCCCAGCATCTT. This chain connects TRBV4-2 to TRBJ1-5, with no clear D. Germline CDR1 reads LGHNA; CDR2 reads YNFKEQ. Trimming shortened V by 4 bases and J by 0 bases, and 16 bases separated the two germline ends. The CDR3 is 17 amino acids.

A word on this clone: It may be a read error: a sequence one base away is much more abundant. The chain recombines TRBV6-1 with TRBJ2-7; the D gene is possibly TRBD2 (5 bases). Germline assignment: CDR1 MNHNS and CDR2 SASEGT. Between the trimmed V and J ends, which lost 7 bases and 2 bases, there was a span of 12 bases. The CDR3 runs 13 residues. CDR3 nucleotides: TGTGCCAGCACATATCCGGGGACCTACGAGCAGTACTTC. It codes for CASTYPGTYEQYF.

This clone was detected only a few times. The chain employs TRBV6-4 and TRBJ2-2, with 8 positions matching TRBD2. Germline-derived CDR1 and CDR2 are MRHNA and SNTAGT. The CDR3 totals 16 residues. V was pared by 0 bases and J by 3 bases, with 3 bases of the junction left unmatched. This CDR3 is CASSDSGTSHTGELFF. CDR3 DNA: TGTGCCAGCAGTGACTCAGGGACTAGTCACACCGGGGAGCTGTTTTTT.

CDR3 protein: CASSRTGSYEQYF. Written as DNA, the CDR3 is TGTGCCAGCAGTAGGACAGGGTCCTACGAGCAGTACTTC. V and J are TRBV6-6 and TRBJ2-7, with 8 nucleotides matching TRBD1. CDR3 length: 13 amino acids. CDR1 is MNHNY, CDR2 SVGAGI, per germline (reference sequence). Trimming removed 5 bases from V and 1 base from J; junction bases left unmatched: 1.

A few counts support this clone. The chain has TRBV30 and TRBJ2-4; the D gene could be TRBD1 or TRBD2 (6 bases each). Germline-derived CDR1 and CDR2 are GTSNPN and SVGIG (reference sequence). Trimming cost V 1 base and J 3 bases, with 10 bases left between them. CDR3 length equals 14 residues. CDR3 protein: CAWSDGGGKNIQYF. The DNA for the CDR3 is TGTGCCTGGAGTGACGGGGGCGGCAAAAACATTCAGTACTTC.

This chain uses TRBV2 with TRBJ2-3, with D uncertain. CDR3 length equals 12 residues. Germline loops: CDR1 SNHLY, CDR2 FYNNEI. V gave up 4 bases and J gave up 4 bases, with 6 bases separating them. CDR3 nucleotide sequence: TGTGCCAGCAGTGGGAAGGCAGATACGCAGTATTTT. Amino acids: CASSGKADTQYF.